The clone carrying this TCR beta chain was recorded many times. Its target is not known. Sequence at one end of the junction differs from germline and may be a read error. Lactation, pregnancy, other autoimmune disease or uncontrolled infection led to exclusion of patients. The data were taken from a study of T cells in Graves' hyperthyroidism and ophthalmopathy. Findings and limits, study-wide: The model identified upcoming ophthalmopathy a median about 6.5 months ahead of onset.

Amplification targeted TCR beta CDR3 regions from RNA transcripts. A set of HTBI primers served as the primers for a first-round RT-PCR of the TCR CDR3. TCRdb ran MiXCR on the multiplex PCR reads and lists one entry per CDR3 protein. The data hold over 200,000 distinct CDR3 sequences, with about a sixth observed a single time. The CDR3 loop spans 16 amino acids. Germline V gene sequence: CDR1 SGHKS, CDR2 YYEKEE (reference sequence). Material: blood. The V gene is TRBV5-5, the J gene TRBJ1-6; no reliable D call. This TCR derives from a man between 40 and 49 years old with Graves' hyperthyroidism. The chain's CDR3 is CANSLAVDSEWSPLHF. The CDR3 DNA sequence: TGTGCCAACAGCTTGGCCGTGGACTCCGAGTGGTCACCCCTCCACTTT.